This T cell receptor (delta chain) was documented in a study of gamma-delta chains in newborns, infants, children (dated by TCRdb to the late 2010s). Regarding the study in general: According to the study title, microbial exposure causes polyclonal expansion of innate gammadelta T cells right after birth. How innate gammadelta T cell populations in human newborns were shaped by microbial exposure immediately after birth was investigated in the study.

The CDR3 runs 18 amino acids, cysteine and phenylalanine included. Just the 54-base CDR3 DNA is kept, in frame starting at base 1. Per the germline V gene, GEAIGNYY is the CDR1 and EKD is the CDR2. Sequencing used an Illumina MiSeq. With CATT, TCRdb called clones again from the public reads; duplicate DNA rows were later joined. Here the sample has almost 2,000 delta-chain clones; around 3% occur a single time. The top ten constitute approximately 10% of the sample. This clone was counted a few times. It has no known antigen specificity. A clone one base away is much larger, so this may be a read error.

The sample was blood. Here the chain combines TRDV2 and TRDJ2; the central 10 bases match TRDD3. This sequence originates from a child in good health. The DNA sequence is as follows: TGTGCCTGTGACGCGATACTGGGGGATCCTTCCGGAGCAGCACAACCCTTCTTT. Protein translation: CACDAILGDPSGAAQPFF.